These 24 T cell receptor beta chains were sequenced from one sample in a study of identical twins (dated by TCRdb to between 2015 and 2016). The library was obtained by 5' RACE. The data were produced on an Illumina HiSeq 2000. TCRdb cleaned the public reads at Q25 with fastp, built clones with MiXCR and kept in-frame beta chains. Merged by CDR3 protein, the rows form single entries marked with the most common genes and DNA. The table for this sample lists some 440,000 distinct CDR3 sequences; 24% of them were counted only once. The ten largest make up about 2.9% of the sample. This same sample was also taken into another study, of T cells expressing NK-cell markers.

Source material: CD4+ T cells sorted from blood. Receptor source: a woman aged 18-30 years in good health.

The CDR3 spells CASRASENEQYF. In DNA, the CDR3 is TGTGCCAGCAGGGCTAGCGAGAACGAGCAGTACTTC. This chain uses TRBV6-2 or TRBV6-3 with TRBJ2-7; D might be TRBD2 (6 bases). This CDR3 is 12 amino acids long. Trimming removed 6 bases at V and 5 bases at J, with 11 bases between. Germline CDR1 MNHEY, CDR2 SVGEGT.

There are a few counts of this clonotype. The chain combines TRBV19 with TRBJ1-1; D gene unclear. This CDR3 region has 14 residues. The germline CDR1 and CDR2 sequences are LNHDA and SQIVND (reference sequence). With 3 bases removed from V and 1 base from J, the gap between germline ends came to 9 bases. The CDR3 loop reads CASSMLHWNTEAFF. CDR3 in DNA: TGTGCCAGTAGTATGTTGCATTGGAACACTGAAGCTTTCTTT. The full variable domain, its missing parts supplied by reference TRBV19 and TRBJ1-1, is DGGITQSPKYLFRKEGQNVTLSCEQNLNHDAMYWYRQDPGQGLRLIYYSQIVNDFQKGDIAEGYSVSREKKESFPLTVTSAQKNPTAFYLCASSMLHWNTEAFFGQGTRLTVV.

The chain links TRBV12-3 or TRBV12-4 to TRBJ1-2; weak D call: TRBD1 (5 bases). V lost 4 bases and J lost 7, with 19 bases in between. This CDR3 has 15 residues. The CDR3 DNA follows: TGTGCCAGCAGTTGGGCCGCGGGACGGGTCGGTGGCTACACCTTC. This gives the protein CASSWAAGRVGGYTF.

The genes are TRBV6-5 and TRBJ2-1; TRBD2 agrees at 13 bases. Losses at the gene ends were 1 base for V and 10 bases for J; bases not matched to a gene: 13. Germline-derived CDR1 and CDR2 are MNHEY and SVGAGI. This CDR3 has 18 residues. CDR3: CASSYFPDPGLAGWEQFF. CDR3 bases: TGTGCCAGCAGTTACTTCCCGGATCCGGGACTAGCGGGATGGGAGCAGTTCTTC.

V usage is TRBV20-1 and J usage is TRBJ1-2; D might be TRBD1 (5 bases). The germline CDR1 and CDR2 sequences are DFQATT and SNEGSKA (reference sequence). This CDR3 has 12 residues. V was clipped by 0 bases and J by 8 bases, with 10 bases between them. This CDR3 is CSAREGGWGYTF. The CDR3, as DNA: TGCAGTGCTAGAGAGGGGGGATGGGGCTACACCTTC.

J is TRBJ1-4 and V is TRBV2, with a tentative D call TRBD1 (5 bases). Germline CDR1 reads SNHLY; CDR2 reads FYNNEI. V lost 4 bases and J 4 bases, leaving 10 bases between the germline ends. The CDR3 runs to 14 residues. The CDR3 region is CASSAFGGNEKLFF. CDR3 DNA sequence: TGTGCCAGCAGTGCGTTCGGGGGTAATGAAAAACTGTTTTTT.

The sample holds a few counts of this clonotype. The chain has TRBV7-2 and TRBJ2-3; 8 bases fit TRBD2. Losses at the gene ends were 4 bases for V and 1 base for J; bases not matched to a gene: 1. The CDR3 contains 14 residues. Germline lookup yields CDR1 SGHTA and CDR2 FQGNSA. The CDR3 DNA reads TGTGCCAGCAGCTGGACTAGCCGCACAGATACGCAGTATTTT. Protein: CASSWTSRTDTQYF.

The table lists this clonotype with many counts. CDR3 residues: CASSFSYDGVYEQYF. The CDR3 nucleotides read TGTGCCAGCAGCTTCTCATATGACGGGGTCTACGAGCAGTACTTC. The V call is TRBV5-5, the J call TRBJ2-7, with a tentative D call TRBD2 (5 bases). Trimming stripped 2 bases from V and 3 bases from J, with 15 bases between. CDR3 size: 15 residues. Looked up from germline, CDR1 is SGHKS and CDR2 is YYEKEE (reference sequence).

This chain links TRBV3-1 with TRBJ2-7, with a weak D call TRBD1 (7 bases). The V end was cut by 0 bases, the J end by 1 base, with 16 bases between. Germline V gene lookup returns CDR1 LGHDT and CDR2 YNNKEL (reference sequence). The CDR3 has 17 residues. CDR3 coding DNA: TGTGCCAGCAGCCAAGATCTCAGGGGGGCAATATCCTACGAGCAGTACTTC. It translates to CASSQDLRGAISYEQYF.

The chain uses TRBV29-1 and TRBJ2-3; a possible D gene is TRBD2 (5 bases). Looked up from germline, CDR1 is SQVTM and CDR2 is ANQGSEA. The CDR3 consists of 14 residues. V shed 7 bases and J shed 4 bases, with 18 bases lying between them. In DNA form, the CDR3 reads TGCAGCGGTGCCTTCTCCGGGAAGGCAGATACGCAGTATTTT. It codes for CSGAFSGKADTQYF.

This clonotype came up a few times. This rearrangement joins TRBV19 to TRBJ1-1; TRBD1 is a possible D gene (6 bases). Germline assignment: CDR1 LNHDA and CDR2 SQIVND (reference sequence). The CDR3 totals 16 residues. The V and J ends lost 0 bases and 5 bases respectively, with 16 bases between them. The CDR3 nucleotides are TGTGCCAGTAGTATAGATTCGCGGGGGGCGAAAACTGAAGCTTTCTTT. Amino acids: CASSIDSRGAKTEAFF.

The V gene is TRBV9, the J gene TRBJ2-2; TRBD1 agrees at 8 bases. V was pared by 4 bases and J by 0 bases, with 5 bases of the junction left unmatched. The germline V gene has CDR1 SGDLS and CDR2 YYNGEE. The CDR3 is made up of 16 amino acids. CDR3 protein: CASSPGGGANTGELFF. CDR3 coding DNA: TGTGCCAGCAGCCCAGGGGGCGGAGCGAACACCGGGGAGCTGTTTTTT.

The gene calls are TRBV7-9 and TRBJ1-2, with TRBD1 as a possible D gene (5 bases). CDR3 length: 13 amino acids. V was cut by 4 bases and J by 6 bases, with 12 bases left in between. Germline CDR1 SEHNR, CDR2 FQNEAQ (reference sequence). The chain's CDR3 is CASSSGGVHGYTF. The DNA for the CDR3 is TGTGCCAGCAGCTCCGGGGGAGTTCATGGCTACACCTTC. The full variable domain, rest sourced from reference TRBV7-9 and TRBJ1-2, is DTGVSQNPRHKITKRGQNVTFRCDPISEHNRLYWYRQTLGQGPEFLTYFQNEAQLEKSRLLSDRFSAERPKGSFSTLEIQRTEQGDSAMYLCASSSGGVHGYTFGSGTRLTVV.

The chain recombines TRBV20-1 with TRBJ2-5; D is ambiguous. Deletions cut 1 base from V and 1 base from J, with 7 bases between. Germline V gene data show CDR1 as DFQATT and CDR2 as SNEGSKA (reference sequence). There are 13 residues in the CDR3. In nucleotides, the CDR3 is TGCAGTGCTAGAGGGGTGTCCCAAGAGACCCAGTACTTC. Amino acids: CSARGVSQETQYF.

V gene TRBV6-2 or TRBV6-3 combines with J gene TRBJ1-5, with D uncertain. The germline V and J ends were trimmed by 7 bases and 7 bases, with 17 bases remaining between them. The CDR3 consists of 14 residues. CDR1 MNHEY and CDR2 SVGEGT come from the germline V gene. The CDR3 nucleotides are TGTGCCAGCAATAGAGGCAGCCGAAGCCAGCCCCAGCATTTT. It translates to CASNRGSRSQPQHF.

The chain couples TRBV4-3 to TRBJ2-1, with D uncertain. CDR3 length: 15 residues. Germline CDR1 reads LGHNA; CDR2 reads YSLEER. V lost 4 bases, J lost 7 bases, and 17 bases lay in between. The chain's CDR3 is CASSPRYKVENEQFF. The CDR3 DNA reads as TGCGCCAGCAGCCCAAGATACAAGGTAGAAAATGAGCAGTTCTTC.

The chain carries TRBV6-2 or TRBV6-3 and TRBJ1-2; 9 nucleotides line up with TRBD1. V lost 7 bases and J lost 2; bases outside the gene matches: 8. This CDR3 region has 15 residues. Germline CDR1 and CDR2: MNHEY and SVGEGT. CDR3 nucleotides: TGTGCCAGCACCAAAAGGGACAGGGACAACTATGGCTACACCTTC. Translating gives CASTKRDRDNYGYTF.

The chain has TRBV5-1 and TRBJ2-1; 12 nucleotides line up with TRBD2. The CDR3 runs to 17 residues. After removal of 3 bases from V and 8 bases from J, the junction contained 12 bases not matched to a gene. Per the germline V gene, CDR1 is SGHRS and CDR2 is YFSETQ. Written as DNA, the CDR3 is TGCGCCAGCAGCTCCCGATGGACTAGCGGGAATTTCGATGAGCAGTTCTTC. Its protein product is CASSSRWTSGNFDEQFF. The variable domain in full, completed from reference TRBV5-1 and TRBJ2-1, reads KAGVTQTPRYLIKTRGQQVTLSCSPISGHRSVSWYQQTPGQGLQFLFEYFSETQRNKGNFPGRFSGRQFSNSRSEMNVSTLELGDSALYLCASSSRWTSGNFDEQFFGPGTRLTVL.

J is TRBJ1-4 and V is TRBV20-1, with D unclear. V was pared by 4 bases and J by 7 bases, with 13 bases between. The CDR3 totals 13 residues. CDR1 is DFQATT, CDR2 SNEGSKA, per germline (reference sequence). CDR3 sequence: CSAKGIGREKLFF. In nucleotides, the CDR3 is TGCAGTGCTAAGGGAATTGGGCGTGAAAAACTGTTTTTT.

This clonotype was picked up a small number of times. V and J are TRBV3-1 and TRBJ1-1; unclear D gene. The germline CDR1 and CDR2 sequences are LGHDT and YNNKEL (reference sequence). CDR3 length equals 13 residues. V dropped 2 bases and J dropped 8 bases, with 12 bases sitting between them. The CDR3 DNA follows: TGTGCCAGCAGCCAACCCGGGTTGCCCGAAGCTTTCTTT. This gives the protein CASSQPGLPEAFF.

This rearrangement joins TRBV5-6 to TRBJ1-5, with D hard to call. The CDR3 has 15 amino acids. The V end was cut by 0 bases, the J end by 3 bases, with 10 bases between. Looked up from germline, CDR1 is SGHDT and CDR2 is YYEEEE. CDR3 in DNA: TGTGCCAGCAGCTTGGGCACAGCTTACAATCAGCCCCAGCATTTT. This codes for CASSLGTAYNQPQHF.

The V and J genes are TRBV3-1 and TRBJ2-2; D not certain. This CDR3 contains 17 residues. Per germline, CDR1 LGHDT and CDR2 YNNKEL (reference sequence). The V end was cut by 0 bases, the J end by 1 base, with 12 bases between. CDR3 DNA sequence: TGTGCCAGCAGCCAAGAAAGAGTACAATGGAACACCGGGGAGCTGTTTTTT. This encodes CASSQERVQWNTGELFF. Full variable domain (remainder filled in from reference TRBV3-1 and TRBJ2-2): DTAVSQTPKYLVTQMGNDKSIKCEQNLGHDTMYWYKQDSKKFLKIMFSYNNKELIINETVPNRFSPKSPDKAHLNLHINSLELGDSAVYFCASSQERVQWNTGELFFGEGSRLTVL.

This chain joins TRBV20-1 and TRBJ2-3; tentative D call: TRBD2 (5 bases). V was trimmed by 5 bases and J by 1 base, leaving 10 bases between them. Germline CDR1 DFQATT, CDR2 SNEGSKA (reference sequence). The CDR3 covers 13 residues. CDR3 in amino acids: CSAPRARTDTQYF. The CDR3 bases are TGCAGTGCTCCGAGGGCCCGCACAGATACGCAGTATTTT.

The V and J genes are TRBV11-1 and TRBJ1-2; 7 bases match TRBD1. CDR1 and CDR2 from the germline V gene are SGHAT and FQDESV (reference sequence). V lost 4 bases and J lost 4; bases outside the gene matches: 27. This CDR3 has 21 amino acids. CDR3 sequence reads: CASSSYKTTTLDRESSYGYTF. The CDR3 coding sequence is TGTGCCAGCAGCTCATACAAAACTACTACCCTTGACAGGGAGTCATCCTATGGCTACACCTTC.